The rows below give T cell receptor beta chains drawn from one sample of a study of blood T cell repertoires in COVID-19. The assay was immunoSEQ multiplex PCR, and TCRdb's table has in-frame clones only and misses some. Of 120,000 or so clones listed, just under 80% are singletons. The sample was peripheral blood. All receptors derive from a human donor in a cohort sampled during active COVID-19. CDR3s include the opening cysteine and the closing phenylalanine or tryptophan. Where a row states a size, it is once, few, many or the class of an expanded clone; other rows omit it.

>TRBV5-1|-|TRBJ1-2
CASSPGQGGRYGYTF
>TRBV12-3/TRBV12-4|-|TRBJ2-5
CASSFGRGETQYF
>TRBV5-8|-|TRBJ2-1
CASSPRPGSSYNEQFF
>TRBV18|-|TRBJ2-5
CASSPLAGGSKETQYF
>TRBV11-2|-|TRBJ2-7
CASSLASYEQYF
>TRBV28|-|TRBJ2-5
CASSLGSKSRRAQYF
>TRBV23-1|-|TRBJ1-2
CASSQARRAVVSSDIYGYTF
>TRBV11-2|-|TRBJ1-4
CASSLEQGREKLFF
>TRBV7-2|once|TRBJ1-1
CASSSGQGKRAFF
>TRBV19|-|TRBJ1-6
CASSIRVPRDSPLHF
>TRBV11-2|-|TRBJ2-7
CASSPFEYPYEQYF
>TRBV7-2|-|TRBJ2-2
CASSKEATGELFF
>TRBV4-3|-|TRBJ2-3
CASSPGQGAVTDTQYF
>TRBV14|few|TRBJ1-2
CASSRGRGGSNYGYTF
>TRBV28|-|TRBJ2-3
CASSSALGAADTQYF
>TRBV11-2|-|TRBJ2-5
CASSRPSGQETQYF
>TRBV5-1|-|TRBJ2-1
CASSPWSGTYNEQFF
>TRBV25-1|-|TRBJ1-4
CASSEYPEKLFF
>TRBV7-3|-|TRBJ2-5
CASSSGVAGQETQYF
>TRBV19|once|TRBJ1-1
CASSMEWQEAFF
>TRBV4-1|-|TRBJ1-1
CASSQGQYQDEAFF
>TRBV7-3|-|TRBJ2-3
CASSLATSTDTQYF
>TRBV6-5|-|TRBJ1-2
CASTLTQGQAHGYTF
>TRBV6-1|-|TRBJ1-5
CASSEIPQGSNQPQHF
>TRBV29-1|-|TRBJ1-2
CSVSSDSYGYTF
>TRBV2|-|TRBJ2-7
CASRVIAGGGYEQYF
>TRBV16|-|TRBJ1-5
CASIRVGQGGDQPQHF
>TRBV7-8|-|TRBJ2-5
CASSPLGAPQETQYF
>TRBV5-6|-|TRBJ1-2
CASSFGQASWSYGYTF
>TRBV29-1|-|TRBJ2-1
CSVAGTSGRGGPSSYNEQFF
>TRBV27|-|TRBJ1-2
CASLGTASGGYTF
>TRBV7-9|few|TRBJ1-1
CASSPIQGGSTEAFF
>TRBV28|-|TRBJ1-2
CASSLGDRVDGYTF
>TRBV9|-|TRBJ2-1
CASSVMGQGSNEQFF
>TRBV4-1|once|TRBJ2-1
CASSQDLSRREQFF
>TRBV18|-|TRBJ1-2
CASSPSGDSPGYTF
>TRBV28|once|TRBJ1-2
CASRGRGRTNYGYTF
>TRBV24-1|-|TRBJ1-2
CATSPGGSSYGYTF
>TRBV7-9|-|TRBJ1-2
CASSSGQFYGYTF
>TRBV4-2|-|TRBJ2-4
CASSPQRGLAKNIQYF
>TRBV2|-|TRBJ1-5
CASSESGGRNQPQHF
>TRBV28|-|TRBJ2-7
CASSLVDLSSEQYF
>TRBV30|-|TRBJ2-1
CAWLPDWEDNEQFF
>TRBV5-4|-|TRBJ2-3
CASSLTTSGGASDTQYF
>TRBV28|-|TRBJ1-2
CASEGGNRGVVGYTF
>TRBV9|-|TRBJ2-3
CASSASSSTDTQYF
>TRBV19|-|TRBJ2-6
CASSIGVARTGANVLTF